A selection of T cell receptor beta chains follows, all from one sample in a study of cytomegalovirus exposure and HLA in healthy donors. Sequenced by immunoSEQ multiplex PCR; TCRdb stores in-frame clones only, minus some. The sample holds around 150,000 clones; around 79% are singletons and the top ten take roughly 6%. The sample comprised PBMCs. The receptors here all came from a middle-aged man in good health and CMV-seropositive. Both conserved end residues are part of each CDR3. Each record gives: J gene, V gene, CDR3 protein.

>TRBJ2-5|TRBV27
CASSFLAGQETQYF
>TRBJ2-7|TRBV7-9
CSSSSGTSGSYEQYF
>TRBJ2-7|TRBV5-5
CASSLVPQGTYEQYF
>TRBJ1-2|TRBV19
CATGGDYGYTF
>TRBJ2-7|TRBV7-9
CASSPGTSVPYEQYF
>TRBJ1-2|TRBV4-1
CASSQDEGSTSYTF
>TRBJ2-1|TRBV15
CATSRGKLAYNEQFF
>TRBJ2-7|TRBV18
CASSYAGGQGDEQYF
>TRBJ2-3|TRBV7-2
CASSLGIAGVADTQYF
>TRBJ2-5|TRBV11-3
CASSLGAGGETQYF
>TRBJ2-7|TRBV11-2
CASSLATTSRLARKYF
>TRBJ1-3|TRBV28
CASSPPGQESNSGNTIYF
>TRBJ2-5|TRBV6-1
CASSNLGQIGGTQYF
>TRBJ2-1|TRBV7-9
CASSGLAGTYNEQFF
>TRBJ1-1|TRBV11-2
CASSLSSTAATEAFF
>TRBJ1-1|TRBV5-1
CASTPRTGGNTEAFF
>TRBJ2-5|TRBV4-2
CASSRRQREGRQTQYF
>TRBJ2-7|TRBV11-3
CASSLDRLNEQYF
>TRBJ2-6|TRBV5-1
CASSPGDGANVLTF
>NA|TRBV28
CASRVEDREQYF
>TRBJ2-7|TRBV5-4
CASSPQSSAYEQYF
>TRBJ2-1|TRBV28
CASDRGGYNEQFF
>TRBJ2-5|TRBV5-1
CASSTRHGQETQYF
>TRBJ1-1|TRBV28
CASSPYRGSYTEAFF
>TRBJ1-2|TRBV30
CAWSPHGLGYTF
>TRBJ2-7|TRBV6-6
CASSARASYEQYF
>TRBJ1-1|TRBV19
CASTNLRQGLMNTEAFF
>TRBJ1-4|TRBV6-6
CASTDRPPNEKLFF
>TRBJ2-7|TRBV4-1
CASSQDETGEPYEQYF
>TRBJ1-1|TRBV5-1
CASSLDRGGTEAFF
>TRBJ1-1|TRBV5-1
CASSEQGGLAFF
>TRBJ1-4|TRBV13
CASSRLTGGLNEKLFF
>TRBJ1-3|TRBV6-1
CASVDGLSSGNTIYF
>TRBJ2-1|TRBV5-4
CASSPGSGSGSYNEQFF
>TRBJ2-5|TRBV27
CASSLNSLTRETQYF
>TRBJ2-1|TRBV5-4
CASRDTSGGYNEQFF
>NA|TRBV10-1
CASSEAGGPGEQYF
>NA|TRBV10-2
CASSMTGRYEQYF
>TRBJ1-2|TRBV5-4
CASSRPTGNYGYTF
>TRBJ2-7|TRBV19
CASSLLKDILAYEQYF
>TRBJ2-1|TRBV6-5
CASSYGGSVYNEQFF
>TRBJ2-6|TRBV2
CASSASRQGSNVLTF
>TRBJ1-2|TRBV6-1
CASSSRTGGNYGYTF
>TRBJ2-1|TRBV10-1
CASSDFGSGGNEQFF